The rows below give T cell receptor beta chains drawn from one sample of a study of blood T cell repertoires in COVID-19. Assay used: immunoSEQ multiplex PCR; TCRdb lists only in-frame clones, some missing. Found here are some 240,000 clones, 81% of them singletons; the top ten hold 6.5% to 9.5%. Sequenced: peripheral blood. The receptors come from a woman over 75 with COVID-19, enrolled during active disease. Both conserved end residues are part of each CDR3. D genes are given only for firm matches. Not every row has a clone size; where given, it reads once, few, many or a size class.

>TRBV2|-|TRBJ1-6|-
CASLREGEGSPLHF
TGTGCCAGCCTCCGGGAGGGGGAGGGATCACCCCTCCACTTT
>TRBV5-4|once|TRBJ1-1|TRBD1
CASSRDSLPQRGAFF
TGTGCCAGCAGCCGGGACAGTCTACCCCAACGGGGAGCTTTCTTT
>TRBV5-1|-|TRBJ1-1|-
CASSQNTEAFF
TGCGCCAGCAGCCAAAACACTGAAGCTTTCTTT
>TRBV2|-|TRBJ1-3|-
CASSESGVSGNTIYF
TGTGCCAGCAGTGAATCCGGGGTCTCTGGAAACACCATATATTTT
>TRBV18|once|TRBJ1-1|-
CASSPLSGGTEAFF
TGTGCCAGCTCACCACTATCGGGGGGAACTGAAGCTTTCTTT
>TRBV5-8|-|TRBJ1-4|-
CASSFMGGSGLFF
TGTGCCAGCAGCTTCATGGGGGGATCAGGACTGTTTTTT
>TRBV7-9|-|TRBJ1-1|-
CASSIDSLNTEAFF
TGTGCCAGCAGCATCGACAGTCTGAACACTGAAGCTTTCTTT
>TRBV9|-|TRBJ1-6|-
CASSVATINSPLHF
TGTGCCAGCAGCGTAGCAACTATTAATTCACCCCTCCACTTT
>TRBV30|-|TRBJ1-6|TRBD1
CAYFPGQINSPLHF
TGTGCCTATTTTCCGGGACAGATTAATTCACCCCTCCACTTT
>TRBV2|-|TRBJ2-7|-
CASTETTYLEQYF
TGTGCCAGCACCGAAACGACATACCTGGAGCAGTACTTC
>TRBV7-9|few|TRBJ1-3|TRBD1
CASSLVQGAAGNTIYF
TGTGCCAGCAGCTTGGTACAGGGGGCTGCGGGAAACACCATATATTTT
>TRBV4-1|-|TRBJ2-7|TRBD2
CASSQGGLAAYEQYF
TGCGCCAGCAGCCAAGGGGGACTAGCGGCTTACGAGCAGTACTTC
>TRBV30|once|TRBJ2-4|TRBD2
CALSAGSVKNIQYF
TGTGCCTTATCAGCGGGGAGTGTCAAAAACATTCAGTACTTC
>TRBV29-1|-|TRBJ1-1|-
CSVEGGNTEAFF
TGCAGCGTTGAGGGGGGGAACACTGAAGCTTTCTTT
>TRBV28|-|TRBJ1-2|TRBD1
CASRRDRGPKNGYTF
TGTGCCAGCCGCCGGGACAGGGGGCCGAAGAATGGCTACACCTTC
>TRBV5-6|-|TRBJ2-1|TRBD2
CASSLVGGSKVNEQFF
TGTGCCAGCAGCTTGGTGGGCGGGAGTAAGGTGAATGAGCAGTTCTTC
>TRBV30|-|TRBJ2-1|TRBD2
CAWIPSGPYNEQFF
TGTGCCTGGATTCCTAGCGGGCCATACAATGAGCAGTTCTTC
>TRBV5-3|few|TRBJ2-7|TRBD1
CARSLDRGYEQYF
TGTGCCAGAAGCTTGGACAGGGGGTACGAGCAGTACTTC
>TRBV6-5|-|TRBJ2-7|-
CASSLLFEQYF
TGTGCCAGCAGTTTGTTATTCGAGCAGTACTTC
>TRBV6-5|-|TRBJ1-3|TRBD1
CASSYSGQFSGNTIYF
TGTGCCAGCAGTTACTCGGGACAGTTCTCTGGAAACACCATATATTTT
>TRBV5-1|-|TRBJ2-2|TRBD2
CASSLETSGGPGELFF
TGCGCCAGCAGCTTGGAAACTAGCGGGGGGCCCGGGGAGCTGTTTTTT
>TRBV7-9|-|TRBJ2-3|TRBD2
CASTPLAGVGSTQYF
TGTGCCAGCACCCCCTTAGCGGGGGTGGGTTCTACGCAGTATTTT
>TRBV2|few|TRBJ2-2|TRBD1
CATRQGARTGELFF
TGTGCCACCAGACAGGGGGCGCGGACCGGGGAGCTGTTTTTT
>TRBV11-2|-|TRBJ1-6|TRBD1
CASSFDRGHNSPLHF
TGTGCCAGCAGCTTCGACAGGGGGCATAATTCACCCCTCCACTTT
>TRBV7-9|-|TRBJ2-7|-
CASSLSGNEQYF
TGTGCCAGCAGCCTCTCGGGGAACGAGCAGTACTTC
>TRBV7-8|-|TRBJ2-7|TRBD1
CASSLRDRAVIGFYEQYF
TGTGCCAGCAGCTTAAGGGACAGGGCCGTTATAGGTTTCTACGAGCAGTACTTC
>TRBV4-1|-|TRBJ2-2|-
CASSLREMDTGELFF
TGCGCCAGCAGCTTACGGGAGATGGACACCGGGGAGCTGTTTTTT
>TRBV6-4|-|TRBJ2-2|-
CASSQVPNTGELFF
TGTGCCAGCAGCCAGGTTCCGAACACCGGGGAGCTGTTTTTT